This T cell receptor beta chain was obtained from a study of cytomegalovirus exposure and HLA in healthy donors (dated by TCRdb to 2015 to 2018). Describing the broader study: An earlier analysis of approximately 590 of the donors reported more than 250 Gb of sequence data and approximately 110 million unique TCR beta sequences from 150 million to 200 million T cells. Donor age, sex, ethnicity and CMV serostatus were compiled alongside the repertoire data. A separate validation cohort of some 130 different subjects was used in addition to the 666-subject first cohort. An early release covering some 640 HLA-typed donors comprised approximately 300 gigabases of sequencing data and roughly 85 million unique TCR sequences. Across 300 to 400 genotyped donors of the cohort, an average of about 240,000 unique TCR beta nucleotide sequences per donor were sequenced, and roughly 17% of those sequences were non-productive. All discovery cohort repertoires had been generated on a single sequencing platform. The number of typed donors differed by locus: roughly 620-630 for A, B, C, DRB1 and DQB1; approximately 530 for DQA1; over 600 for DPA1; and 450 to 480 for DPB1. Genome-wide SNP genotypes for about 65% of the roughly 700 donors were used in a later genetic analysis, which treated that subset as a discovery cohort. Class I and class II HLA loci were covered by the typing at four-digit resolution. Among the roughly 400 genotyped donors, about 85% belonged to the genetic ancestry cluster associated with self-reported Caucasian donors. A later analysis re-analyzed previously published TCR beta repertoires from 666 donors and added high-resolution HLA genotyping to study TCR occurrence patterns. A few DR-DQ haplotypes were treated as single units for association and clustering because of strong linkage in the cohort. To decide whether each TCR beta V gene segment behaved as functional or pseudogenic, an earlier analysis of 587 of the donors relied on high-throughput TCR beta sequencing. Rather than using new phenotypic data, the later analysis identified candidate immune exposures from TCR beta sequences and from how often those sequences occurred across donors. To predict cytomegalovirus infection status, the study brought together high-throughput TCR immunosequencing, statistical association of individual TCRs with disease status, and machine learning. The study used immunosequencing to profile the T cell repertoires of more than 650 subjects and linked those repertoires to cytomegalovirus serostatus. The study was designed to test whether signatures of past pathogen exposure could be identified by cataloging public T cell receptors. Beyond this particular receptor, the publication reports: V-gene and J-gene trimming of TCR beta chains was associated with a missense DCLRE1C variant in a later genetic analysis, and the association was replicated in an independent cohort. In a later analysis, the rate of TCR association differed among HLA loci, with DRB1 alleles having the most associated TCRs and HLA-C alleles having the fewest. The 87-base-pair reads could not distinguish some IMGT-functional V segments, including TRBV6-2 and TRBV6-3, so those segments were excluded. Correlated functional status among segregating V segments might be attributable to linkage disequilibrium, but an unknown experimental factor could not be ruled out. Specific HLA alleles were associated with roughly 16,000 TCR beta sequences at a false discovery rate of 0.05 in a later analysis. It was suggested by the authors that the approach could potentially be generalized to other disease states and immunological phenotypes. In an earlier analysis of 587 of the donors, most TCR beta V segments appeared in productive rearrangements about 87% or about 30% of the time, broadly matching IMGT annotations. A further reported finding was that TCR beta sequences accurately predicted the HLA-A and HLA-B alleles for most subjects in the first cohort. The earlier analysis of fewer than 750 of the donors excluded some 15 rarely observed V segments, including chromosome 9 orphons, because counts were too low. A later analysis found that most CMV-associated TCR beta chains appeared HLA-restricted, with HLA associations seemingly driven largely by CMV exposure. A later analysis reported that several top co-occurrence clusters appeared linked to parvovirus B19, influenza, CMV and Epstein-Barr virus. In the study, approximately 160 TCR beta chains were listed as associated with cytomegalovirus. Most TCR sequences were observed very rarely across donors, whereas some public TCRs were present in many individuals. Cytomegalovirus status was reported to be diagnosed by the classifier with high specificity and sensitivity in both the original and validation cohorts. CMV serostatus was the only immune exposure information available for the cohort. Sequencing depth was assumed to be roughly uniform across donors in the presence/absence analyses, though that assumption may not hold. Because HLA typing was missing for some donors at each locus, association tests included only the typed subset. When HLA alleles, especially DR and DQ, strongly co-occurred, TCR associations were difficult to assign to individual alleles. In a later analysis, HLA-associated TCR beta chains were found to be more clonally expanded and to have lower generation probabilities than equally common non-associated chains. This cohort had only TCR beta chains sequenced, and the lack of alpha or paired-chain data limited which features could be detected. Compared with the 666-donor mean, donors in an Asian-associated ancestry cluster had fewer N-insertions in productive TCRs, according to a later genetic analysis. Three of the identified cytomegalovirus-associated TCR beta chains were confirmed in vitro to be specific for cytomegalovirus antigens. A group of highly shared sequence variants was considered likely to be a technical artifact of the sequencing pipeline.

Based on the germline V gene, the CDR1 and CDR2 sequences are SGDLS and YYNGEE. At the junction V is shortened by 2 bases and J by 1 base, with 12 bases in between. The CDR3 measures 15 amino acids from cysteine to phenylalanine. Only the CDR3 part of the read is kept: 45 bases, read in frame from the first base. Comments on this clone: Its antigen is not yet known. Within one base of it there is no much larger clone, and no base qualities were kept.

The library was built by means of the immunoSEQ multiplex PCR assay. A mixture of 60 forward primers for TCR Vbeta segments and 13 reverse primers for TCR Jbeta segments was used in the multiplex PCR. A multiplex PCR assay on genomic DNA amplified the CDR3 region of rearranged TCR beta genes. The amplified TCR beta libraries were sequenced on the Illumina HiSeq System as 87-base-pair reads. Under the source paper's analysis protocol: Across the 500 to 700 repertoires, a later analysis counted approximately 75 million unique TCR beta chains, roughly 11 million of which were shared by at least two donors. Raw reads were error-corrected and collapsed into unique sequences with a nearest-neighbor algorithm that merged closely related sequences to remove PCR and sequencing errors. V, D and J gene segments were assigned by aligning CDR3 sequences to IMGT reference sequences. For a sequence to be retained, a match of at least six nucleotides to both a V gene segment and a J gene segment was required. Rearrangements were called productive when the CDR3 lacked stop codons and stayed in frame with V and J; all others were non-productive. CDR3 was defined according to IMGT convention as the region running from the second conserved V-encoded cysteine to the conserved J-encoded phenylalanine. In an earlier analysis of just under 600 of the donors, sequences lacking an unambiguous match to a single V gene segment were excluded. An earlier analysis of over 450 of the donors classified V segments as functional when productive rearrangements were above 56.7% and as segregating when the standard deviation between donors was above 5%. A statistical classification framework was built to diagnose cytomegalovirus status from the catalog of TCR beta chain sequences. A later analysis assigned V and J genes by comparing TCR nucleotide sequences with IMGT/GENE-DB human TR gene sequences. A later analysis assigned CDR3 sequences and most-parsimonious VDJ recombination scenarios with the TCRdist pipeline. In a later analysis, each TCR beta chain was defined by its CDR3 amino acid sequence together with its V-gene family, and reads lacking a unique V-gene family were excluded. In a later analysis, 500 to 700 highly shared, low-generation-probability nucleotide sequences were removed to address suspected cross-contamination and a sequencing artifact. For each public chain, a later analysis derived a clonal expansion index from normalized ranks of inferred template counts within each repertoire. A later analysis computed generation probabilities with a VDJ recombination model fitted to out-of-frame rearrangements, and checked the results against IGoR. In a later analysis, TCR-TCR, TCR-HLA and TCR-CMV co-occurrence was scored with hypergeometric tests, and a repertoire-size bias correction was applied to TCR pairs. False discovery rates were estimated in a later analysis by permuting HLA or CMV assignments 20 times. A later analysis grouped co-occurring TCRs with DBSCAN, adding TCRdist sequence similarity when clustering within HLA-allele-positive subsets. Repertoires with fewer than 30,000 or more than 120,000 public chains, plus five repertoires with anomalous nucleotide sharing, were excluded from co-occurrence clustering. The source is immuneACCESS, and TCRdb retained only in-frame sequences with V and J called. Part of the clones is not carried over; for the studies checked, unresolved V genes explain less than half of this, and the remainder is unexplained. V and J calls and clone size are as listed in that table; D and trimming were resolved from the DNA. Counted in this sample were over 110,000 clones; almost 80% of them appeared once. The ten most abundant clones make up about 1% of the sample.

In total, over 600 healthy bone marrow donors made up the cohort. At the time of sampling, every cohort member was nominally healthy, though immune exposures that went unrecorded were likely present. The donor was CMV seronegative and was included in the group of a few hundred seronegative cohort members. Each donor provided a peripheral blood sample, and peripheral blood mononuclear cells were used for TCR beta sequencing. Genomic DNA extraction from the blood cell samples was performed with the Qiagen DNeasy Blood Extraction Kit. The sequenced material came from PBMCs. This clonotype was sampled from a man between 18 and 29 years old in good health and CMV-seronegative. Recombination linked TRBV9 to TRBJ1-1; no D gene is confidently identified. The nucleotide sequence is given as TGTGCCAGCAGCGTCTCGTCAGTAGCGAACACTGAAGCTTTCTTT. This translates into CASSVSSVANTEAFF.